This T cell receptor beta chain was profiled in a study of blood T cell repertoires in COVID-19. From germline, CDR1 is LGHDT and CDR2 YNNKEL (reference sequence). V gave up 3 bases and J gave up 9 bases; unmatched junction bases: 7. The CDR3 contains 14 residues. Source study methods: It was from reference gene primer amplification that nucleated cell counts were estimated. Repertoires were generated with immunoSEQ multiplex PCR, while TCRdb's copy carries only in-frame clones and drops some. V and J calls and clone size are given by that table; D and trimming were obtained from the DNA. The sample carries roughly 88,000 clones, approximately 90% recorded once.

The chain links TRBV3-1 (or the pseudogene TRBV3-2) to TRBJ1-5; 8 bases line up with TRBD1. This sequence originates from a woman aged 50 to 60 in a cohort sampled during active COVID-19. The sequencing input was peripheral blood. The CDR3 is CASSQGQAPGPQHF. The CDR3 DNA follows: TGTGCCAGCAGCCAGGGACAGGCCCCAGGGCCCCAGCATTTT.